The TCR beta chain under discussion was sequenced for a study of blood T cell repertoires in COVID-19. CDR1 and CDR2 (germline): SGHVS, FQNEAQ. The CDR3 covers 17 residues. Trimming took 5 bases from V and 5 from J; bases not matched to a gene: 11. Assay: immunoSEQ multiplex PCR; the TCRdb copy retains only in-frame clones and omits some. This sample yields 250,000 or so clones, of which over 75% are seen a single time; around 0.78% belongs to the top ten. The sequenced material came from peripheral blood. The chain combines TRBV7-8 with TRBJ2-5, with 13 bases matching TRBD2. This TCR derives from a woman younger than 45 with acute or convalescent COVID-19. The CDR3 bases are TGTGCCAGCAGCCGACGGACTAGCGGGAGCGTGCGGGAGACCCAGTACTTC. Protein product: CASSRRTSGSVRETQYF.